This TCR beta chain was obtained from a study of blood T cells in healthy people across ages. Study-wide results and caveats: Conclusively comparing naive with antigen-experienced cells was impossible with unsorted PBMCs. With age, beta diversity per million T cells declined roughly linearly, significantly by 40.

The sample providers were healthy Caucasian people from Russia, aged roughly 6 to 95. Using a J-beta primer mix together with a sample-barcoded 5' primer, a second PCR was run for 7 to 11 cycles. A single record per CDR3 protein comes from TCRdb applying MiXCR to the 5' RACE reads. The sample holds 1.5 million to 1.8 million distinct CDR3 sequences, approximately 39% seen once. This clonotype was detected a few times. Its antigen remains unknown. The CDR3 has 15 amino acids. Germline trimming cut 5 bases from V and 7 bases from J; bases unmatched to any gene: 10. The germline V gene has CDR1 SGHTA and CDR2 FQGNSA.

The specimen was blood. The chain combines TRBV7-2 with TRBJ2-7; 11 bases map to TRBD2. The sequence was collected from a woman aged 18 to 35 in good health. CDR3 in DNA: TGTGCCAGCAGCACTAGCGGGGGCGCTTACAATGAGCAGTACTTC. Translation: CASSTSGGAYNEQYF.